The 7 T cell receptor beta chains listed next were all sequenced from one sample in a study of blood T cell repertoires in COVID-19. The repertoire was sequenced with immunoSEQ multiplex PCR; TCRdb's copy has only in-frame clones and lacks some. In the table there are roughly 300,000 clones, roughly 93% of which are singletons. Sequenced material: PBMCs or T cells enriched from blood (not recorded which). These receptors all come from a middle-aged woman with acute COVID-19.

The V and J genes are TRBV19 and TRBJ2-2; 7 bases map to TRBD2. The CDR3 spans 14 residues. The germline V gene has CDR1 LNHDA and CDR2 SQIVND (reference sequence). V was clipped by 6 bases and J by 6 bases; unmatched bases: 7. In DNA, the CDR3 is TGTGCCAGTAGCGTCCAGGCGGGGGCCGGGGAGCTGTTTTTT. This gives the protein CASSVQAGAGELFF.

CDR3 DNA sequence: TGTGCCAGCAGTTCCTCCTCCAGGACAGGGGGCAATCAGCCCCAGCATTTT. The encoded protein is CASSSSSRTGGNQPQHF. The V gene is TRBV27, the J gene TRBJ1-5; 9 bases are shared with TRBD1. Germline CDR1 is MNHEY and CDR2 is SMNVEV (reference sequence). This CDR3 region has 17 residues. Trimming cost V 4 bases and J 2 bases; bases outside gene matches: 9.

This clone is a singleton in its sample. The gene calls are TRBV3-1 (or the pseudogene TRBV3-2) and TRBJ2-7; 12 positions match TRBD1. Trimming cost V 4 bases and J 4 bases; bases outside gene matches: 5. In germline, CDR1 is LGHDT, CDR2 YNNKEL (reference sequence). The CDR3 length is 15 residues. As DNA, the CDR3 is TGTGCCAGCAGCCCTAGGGACAGGGGGCTATACGAGCAGTACTTC. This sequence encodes CASSPRDRGLYEQYF.

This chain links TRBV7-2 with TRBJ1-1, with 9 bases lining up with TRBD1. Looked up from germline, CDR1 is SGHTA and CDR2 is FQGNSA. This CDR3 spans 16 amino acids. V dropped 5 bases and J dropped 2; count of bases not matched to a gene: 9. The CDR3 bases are TGTGCCAGCAGCCCGGACGAGACAGGGGGAAACACTGAAGCTTTCTTT. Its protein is CASSPDETGGNTEAFF.

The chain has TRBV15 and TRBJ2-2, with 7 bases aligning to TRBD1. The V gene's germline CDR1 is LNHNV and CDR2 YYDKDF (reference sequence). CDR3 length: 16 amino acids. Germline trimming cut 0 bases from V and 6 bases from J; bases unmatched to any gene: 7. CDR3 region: CATSRDYGQAAGELFF. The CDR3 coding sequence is TGTGCCACCAGCAGAGATTACGGACAGGCGGCCGGGGAGCTGTTTTTT.

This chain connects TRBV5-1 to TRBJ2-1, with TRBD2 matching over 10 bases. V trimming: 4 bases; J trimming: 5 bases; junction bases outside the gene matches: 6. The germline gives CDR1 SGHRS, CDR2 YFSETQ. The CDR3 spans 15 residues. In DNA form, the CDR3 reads TGCGCCAGCAGCGACGACACTAGCGGGAACAATGAGCAGTTCTTC. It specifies CASSDDTSGNNEQFF.

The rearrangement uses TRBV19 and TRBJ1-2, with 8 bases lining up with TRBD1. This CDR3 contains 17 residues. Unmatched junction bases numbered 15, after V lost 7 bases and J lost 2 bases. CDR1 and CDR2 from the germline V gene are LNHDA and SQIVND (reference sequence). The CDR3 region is CASTPPFRTGSNYGYTF. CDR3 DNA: TGTGCCAGTACCCCCCCCTTCCGGACAGGGTCAAACTATGGCTACACCTTC.